This T cell receptor (beta chain) was obtained from a study of cytomegalovirus exposure and HLA in healthy donors. Across the study: Later analysis reported that the approximately 130 validation repertoires shared the platform of the 600 to 750 first-cohort repertoires. Study results and caveats: Most TCR sequences were seen very rarely across donors, but some public TCRs occurred in many.

The CDR3 sequence is 17 residues long. The germline V gene encodes CDR1 PRHDT and CDR2 FYEKMQ (reference sequence). Germline trimming cut 5 bases from V and 4 bases from J; bases unmatched to any gene: 13. About this clone itself: Its antigen is undetermined.

Clones were read by immunoSEQ multiplex PCR, and TCRdb kept only the in-frame ones, dropping some. This sample has approximately 210,000 clones, with more than 70% found just once. This receptor was taken from a woman aged 18-29 years in good health and CMV-seronegative. The sample taken for sequencing was PBMCs. V and J are TRBV13 and TRBJ2-5; 10 bases line up with TRBD1. The CDR3 here is CASSRGTGVALGETQYF. CDR3 coding DNA: TGTGCCAGCAGCCGCGGGACAGGGGTAGCCTTGGGAGAGACCCAGTACTTC.